This T cell receptor (beta chain) was obtained from a study of CD4 T cells in relation to SARS-CoV-2 and coronaviruses. V dropped 0 bases and J dropped 10 bases, with 13 bases sitting between them. The CDR3 loop spans 14 amino acids. Germline assignment: CDR1 WNHNN and CDR2 SYGVQD (reference sequence). The unexposed donors gave CD4+ T cells in about 2011-2018, prior to COVID-19. The data were produced by immunoSEQ multiplex PCR, yet TCRdb's version contains in-frame clones alone and is incomplete. The sample records approximately 64,000 clones, approximately 94% being singletons. The clonotype originates from a human donor in good health. Sequencing used naive CD4+ T cells from PBMCs. The subset denotes: naive CD4+ T cells isolated by negative enrichment. The rearrangement joins TRBV10-1 to TRBJ2-1, with D possibly matching TRBD1 (6 bases). The CDR3 region has the DNA TGCGCCAGCAGTGAGTCGGGAAGGGGGTGGGAGCAGTTCTTC. It yields the protein CASSESGRGWEQFF.